Detailed here is one TCR beta chain. This record belongs to a study of blood T cell repertoires in COVID-19. Study-level background: The United States, Italy and Spain supplied acute and convalescent COVID-19 samples.

As handled by the study authors: Estimation of nucleated cell counts was performed using reference gene primer amplification. This table comes from immunoSEQ multiplex PCR, and its TCRdb copy is limited to in-frame clones, with some not included. Clone size and the V and J calls come from that table; the DNA yielded D and trimming. The data hold 150,000 to 200,000 clones, with 86% observed a single time. This CDR3 spans 17 amino acids. Per germline, CDR1 LNHDA and CDR2 SQIVND (reference sequence). Deletions cut 3 bases from V and 5 bases from J, with 20 bases between. The clonotype comes from a woman older than 75 in a cohort sampled during active or convalescent COVID-19. The gene calls are TRBV19 and TRBJ1-5; perhaps TRBD1 as D (6 bases). Sequencing input: peripheral blood. DNA of the CDR3: TGTGCCAGTAGTATGTTGGGCCTGGGGGCGGCACATCAGCCCCAGCATTTT. Translating it yields CASSMLGLGAAHQPQHF.